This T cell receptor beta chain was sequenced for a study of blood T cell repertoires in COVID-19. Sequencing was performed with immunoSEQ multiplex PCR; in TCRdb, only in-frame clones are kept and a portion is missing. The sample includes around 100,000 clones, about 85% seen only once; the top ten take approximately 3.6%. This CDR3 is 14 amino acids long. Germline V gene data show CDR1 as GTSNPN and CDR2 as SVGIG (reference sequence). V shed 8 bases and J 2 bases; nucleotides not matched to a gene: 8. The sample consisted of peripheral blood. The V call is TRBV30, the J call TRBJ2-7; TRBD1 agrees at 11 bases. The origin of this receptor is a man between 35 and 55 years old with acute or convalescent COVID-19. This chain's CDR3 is CAAKQGQGAYEQYF. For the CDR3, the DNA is TGTGCCGCTAAACAGGGACAGGGGGCCTACGAGCAGTACTTC.